This T cell receptor beta chain emerged from a study of blood T cells in healthy people across ages. Turning to the study itself: For every two T cells, template switching captured about one barcoded beta molecule.

Points from the study as a whole: Not knowing donor CMV status may have confounded expanded clonotype changes.

The V end was cut by 0 bases, the J end by 1 base, with 9 bases between. This CDR3 region has 15 residues. CDR1 is SGDLS and CDR2 is YYNGEE in the germline V gene. Alongside a J-beta primer mix, a sample-barcoded 5' primer served in a second PCR lasting roughly 6 to 11 cycles. TCRdb reprocessed the 5' RACE reads via MiXCR and lists one record per CDR3 protein. The table shows 1.5 million to 2 million distinct CDR3 sequences, with 28% occurring only once. In regard to this clonotype: Its antigen is as yet unknown.

The specimen sequenced was blood. The genes are TRBV9 and TRBJ2-3; the D gene is possibly TRBD1 (6 bases). The TCR was taken from a woman aged 25 to 39 in good health. The CDR3 nucleotides are TGTGCCAGCAGCGTAGAGGGGGTTGGCACAGATACGCAGTATTTT. Amino acids: CASSVEGVGTDTQYF.